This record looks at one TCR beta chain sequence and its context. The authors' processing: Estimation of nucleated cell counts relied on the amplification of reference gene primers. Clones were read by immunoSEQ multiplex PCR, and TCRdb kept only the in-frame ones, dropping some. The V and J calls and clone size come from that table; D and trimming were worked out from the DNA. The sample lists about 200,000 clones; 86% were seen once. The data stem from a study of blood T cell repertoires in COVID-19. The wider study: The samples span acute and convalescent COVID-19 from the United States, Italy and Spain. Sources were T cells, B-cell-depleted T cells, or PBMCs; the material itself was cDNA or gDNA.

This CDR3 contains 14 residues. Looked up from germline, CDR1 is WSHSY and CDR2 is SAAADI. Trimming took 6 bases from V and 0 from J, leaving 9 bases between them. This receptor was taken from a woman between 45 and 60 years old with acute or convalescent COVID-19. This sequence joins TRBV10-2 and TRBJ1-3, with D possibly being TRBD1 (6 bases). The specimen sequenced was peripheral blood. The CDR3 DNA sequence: TGCGCCAGCAGGGACAGCCGCTCTGGAAACACCATATATTTT. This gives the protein CASRDSRSGNTIYF.